The 10 T cell receptor beta chains below were found in one sample sequenced in a study of blood T cells in healthy people across ages. The second PCR ran roughly 6 to 11 cycles with a sample-barcoded 5' primer and J-beta primers. TCRdb re-derived calls from the 5' RACE reads in MiXCR, one entry per CDR3 protein. The table lists roughly 1,500,000 distinct CDR3 sequences, almost 35% of them singletons. Sequencing was done on a sample of blood. Source of these receptors: a woman under 40 in good health.

This clonotype was observed a few times. V usage is TRBV3-1 and J usage is TRBJ2-3, with a tentative D call TRBD1 (5 bases). V lost 4 bases and J lost 2, with 13 bases in between. The CDR3 runs to 15 residues. CDR1 and CDR2 (germline): LGHDT, YNNKEL (reference sequence). The CDR3 DNA follows: TGTGCCAGCAGCCTTACACCGGACAACACAGATACGCAGTATTTT. It translates to CASSLTPDNTDTQYF.

The V gene is TRBV28, the J gene TRBJ2-1; 8 nucleotides match TRBD2. V lost 1 base to trimming and J lost 6 bases; unmatched junction nucleotides: 17. Germline CDR1 reads MDHEN; CDR2 reads SYDVKM. This CDR3 contains 19 residues. The CDR3 DNA sequence: TGTGCCAGCAGTTTATTTCTGAGGACTAGGAGCGGGAGAATCAATGAGCAGTTCTTC. Its protein product is CASSLFLRTRSGRINEQFF.

This clonotype has just a few counts. The chain carries TRBV7-9 and TRBJ1-4, with D unresolved. This CDR3 region has 15 residues. The germline CDR1 and CDR2 sequences are SEHNR and FQNEAQ (reference sequence). Trimming removed 5 bases from V and 0 bases from J, with 10 bases in between. The CDR3 region is CASSPRDSTNEKLFF. The CDR3 coding sequence is TGTGCCAGCAGCCCCCGGGATTCAACTAATGAAAAACTGTTTTTT.

In this sample, this clonotype turned up a few times. The chain couples TRBV20-1 to TRBJ2-3, with TRBD2 identical over 9 bases. The germline CDR1 and CDR2 sequences are DFQATT and SNEGSKA (reference sequence). There are 15 residues in the CDR3. V shed 4 bases and J 6 bases; nucleotides not matched to a gene: 11. The CDR3 sequence: CSATGSGGPKDTQYF. CDR3 in DNA: TGCAGTGCTACAGGGAGCGGGGGGCCGAAGGATACGCAGTATTTT.

This chain uses TRBV2 with TRBJ2-3; D might be TRBD2 (5 bases). Germline CDR1 reads SNHLY; CDR2 reads FYNNEI. V lost 1 base, J lost 0 bases, and 23 bases lay in between. The CDR3 contains 20 residues. The CDR3 nucleotides read TGTGCCAGCAGTGAAGGGCCAGAAGGACTTTTTTTGGCTAGCACAGATACGCAGTATTTT. The encoded protein is CASSEGPEGLFLASTDTQYF.

The V call is TRBV20-1, the J call TRBJ2-1; 11 nucleotides agree with TRBD2. There are 15 residues in the CDR3. V lost 5 bases, J lost 9 bases, and 12 bases stayed unmatched. Germline-derived CDR1 and CDR2 are DFQATT and SNEGSKA (reference sequence). The CDR3 spells CSARKTSGMYFEQFF. In DNA, the CDR3 is TGCAGTGCTCGAAAGACTAGCGGGATGTATTTTGAGCAGTTCTTC.

The rearrangement links TRBV6-6 to TRBJ1-4; D may be TRBD1 (6 bases). There are 14 residues in the CDR3. CDR1 and CDR2 from the germline V gene are MNHNY and SVGAGI (reference sequence). The V end was cut by 6 bases, the J end by 8 bases, with 16 bases between. The CDR3 reads CASSSYGGGEKLFF. Written as DNA, the CDR3 is TGTGCCAGCAGCTCCTACGGTGGGGGCGAAAAACTGTTTTTT.

The chain combines TRBV4-1 with TRBJ1-4; D gene ambiguous. The CDR3 is made up of 13 amino acids. Between the trimmed V and J ends, which lost 2 bases and 8 bases, there was a span of 9 bases. Germline V gene sequence: CDR1 MGHRA, CDR2 YSYEKL. CDR3 DNA: TGCGCCAGCAGCCAAACCTTAGGGGAAAAACTGTTTTTT. Its translation: CASSQTLGEKLFF.

This clonotype was counted ten times or more. The chain is built from TRBV4-1 and TRBJ2-7; the D call may be TRBD1 or TRBD2 (5 bases each). This CDR3 comprises 15 residues. Germline V gene sequence: CDR1 MGHRA, CDR2 YSYEKL. Trimming removed 0 bases from V and 6 bases from J, with 15 bases in between. The CDR3 reads CASSQDGAGTGEQYF. DNA of the CDR3: TGCGCCAGCAGCCAAGACGGGGCCGGGACGGGCGAGCAGTACTTC.

This rearrangement joins TRBV9 to TRBJ2-7; 8 nucleotides line up with TRBD1. Germline V gene sequence: CDR1 SGDLS, CDR2 YYNGEE. V was pared by 0 bases and J by 1 base, with 3 bases of the junction left unmatched. The CDR3 is made up of 15 amino acids. This chain's CDR3 is CASSVEGQESYEQYF. In DNA form, the CDR3 reads TGTGCCAGCAGCGTAGAGGGACAGGAGTCCTACGAGCAGTACTTC.